The 21 T cell receptor beta chains below all came from one sample that was sequenced in a study of shared clonotypes between healthy human individuals. Produced via immunoSEQ multiplex PCR; TCRdb's table is partial and in-frame only. This table has approximately 2,000,000 clones, 85% to 95% appearing once. Only CD45RO-negative cells positively selected for CCR7 counted as naive CD8 cells, so terminally differentiated effector memory CD45RA+ cells were excluded. Source material: naive CD8+ T cells from PBMCs. The receptors here all came from a man between 18 and 35 years old in good health. Some clones in this sample may be carry-over from other donors' samples.

This chain links TRBV15 with TRBJ2-7; weak D call: TRBD1 (5 bases). The germline CDR1 and CDR2 sequences are LNHNV and YYDKDF (reference sequence). The V gene lost 5 bases and the J gene lost 3 bases, with 23 bases spanning the gap. CDR3 size: 17 residues. DNA of the CDR3: TGTGCCACCAGCCTAGACTTTAGGAGTCAGGGCAGCTACGAGCAGTACTTC. Encoded protein: CATSLDFRSQGSYEQYF.

The J gene is TRBJ2-1, the V gene TRBV6-5; D is possibly TRBD2 (6 bases). The V end lost 7 bases, the J end lost 3 bases, and 16 bases lay between the germline ends. Germline lookup yields CDR1 MNHEY and CDR2 SVGAGI. The CDR3 is 15 residues long. In DNA, the CDR3 is TGTGCCAGCACCCACAAAGCGGGTTACTACAATGAGCAGTTCTTC. Its protein is CASTHKAGYYNEQFF.

The J gene is TRBJ1-2, the V gene TRBV7-9; maybe TRBD1 (5 bases). The CDR3 spans 13 residues. From germline, CDR1 is SEHNR and CDR2 FQNEAQ (reference sequence). Deletions cut 5 bases from V and 4 bases from J, with 11 bases between. For the CDR3, the DNA is TGTGCCAGCAGCCGGGCAGGGATCTATGGCTACACCTTC. Its translation: CASSRAGIYGYTF.

A note on this clone: The same CDR3 is also encoded by other DNA sequences in this sample. The rearrangement uses TRBV7-9 and TRBJ2-7; 11 nucleotides line up with TRBD1. CDR3 length equals 15 residues. The J segment lost 2 bases and the V segment lost 1 base, leaving 1 base of the junction unmatched. From germline, CDR1 is SEHNR and CDR2 FQNEAQ (reference sequence). CDR3 in amino acids: CASSLGGQGAYEQYF. The CDR3 DNA follows: TGTGCCAGCAGCTTAGGGGGACAGGGGGCCTACGAGCAGTACTTC.

This clone showed up just once. The V gene is TRBV9, the J gene TRBJ2-5; no reliable D call. V was trimmed by 4 bases and J by 3 bases, leaving 13 bases between them. Germline V gene lookup returns CDR1 SGDLS and CDR2 YYNGEE. The CDR3 totals 14 residues. In DNA, the CDR3 is TGTGCCAGCAGCTCCCGTTACGGTGAAGAGACCCAGTACTTC. Protein: CASSSRYGEETQYF.

The V and J genes are TRBV27 and TRBJ2-1; the D gene could be TRBD1 or TRBD2 (7 bases each). Trimming removed 6 bases at V and 0 bases at J, with 12 bases between. Looked up from germline, CDR1 is MNHEY and CDR2 is SMNVEV (reference sequence). The CDR3 covers 15 residues. CDR3 amino acids: CASSAGDSSYNEQFF. The CDR3 DNA reads TGTGCCAGCAGCGCGGGGGACAGCTCCTACAATGAGCAGTTCTTC.

The chain is built from TRBV25-1 and TRBJ1-2, with TRBD1 matching 8 bases. The CDR3 is 15 residues long. V lost 5 bases to trimming and J lost 8 bases; unmatched junction nucleotides: 13. CDR1 and CDR2 from the germline V gene are MGHDK and SYGVNS. CDR3 DNA sequence: TGTGCCAGCAGTCAGACCAGGACAGGGATGGGAGGCTACACCTTC. As protein: CASSQTRTGMGGYTF.

This clone was seen once. The J gene is TRBJ2-7, the V gene TRBV5-1; TRBD2 matches 9 bases. Germline trimming cut 4 bases from V and 2 bases from J; bases unmatched to any gene: 13. Germline values: CDR1 SGHRS, CDR2 YFSETQ. This CDR3 region has 17 residues. In DNA form, the CDR3 reads TGCGCCAGCAGCCTGCAAGTGACTAGCGGTATACCCTACGAGCAGTACTTC. This gives the protein CASSLQVTSGIPYEQYF.

The chain has TRBV6-5 and TRBJ1-1; the D is unclear. V was clipped by 6 bases and J by 0 bases, with 11 bases between them. The CDR3 length is 14 residues. Per germline, CDR1 MNHEY and CDR2 SVGAGI. The CDR3, as DNA: TGTGCCAGCAGGCATGATGGGATGAACACTGAAGCTTTCTTT. This encodes CASRHDGMNTEAFF.

On this clone itself: Other DNA sequences of this sample code for an identical CDR3. The chain employs TRBV27 and TRBJ2-7; D is undetermined. The V and J ends lost 3 bases and 1 base respectively, with 10 bases between them. This CDR3 region has 14 residues. Looked up from germline, CDR1 is MNHEY and CDR2 is SMNVEV (reference sequence). The chain's CDR3 is CASSLGAVSYEQYF. In DNA form, the CDR3 reads TGTGCCAGCAGTTTGGGTGCGGTGTCCTACGAGCAGTACTTC.

This chain connects TRBV7-9 to TRBJ2-7; TRBD1 might be the D (5 bases). V lost 5 bases and J 4 bases, leaving 18 bases between the germline ends. The CDR3 is 15 amino acids. Germline V lookup: CDR1 SEHNR, CDR2 FQNEAQ (reference sequence). In DNA form, the CDR3 reads TGTGCCAGCAGCCCCGACAGACTTTCGTGGTACGAGCAGTACTTC. Protein sequence: CASSPDRLSWYEQYF. The full variable domain, its missing parts supplied by reference TRBV7-9 and TRBJ2-7, is DTGVSQNPRHKITKRGQNVTFRCDPISEHNRLYWYRQTLGQGPEFLTYFQNEAQLEKSRLLSDRFSAERPKGSFSTLEIQRTEQGDSAMYLCASSPDRLSWYEQYFGPGTRLTVT.

This chain uses TRBV6-1 with TRBJ2-2; D unclear. Germline V CDR1 and CDR2: MNHNS, SASEGT. The CDR3 is made up of 17 amino acids. V was clipped by 2 bases and J by 4 bases, with 17 bases between them. CDR3 nucleotide sequence: TGTGCCAGCAGTGAATCCCAAAGGGATCTTAGCACCGGGGAGCTGTTTTTT. It codes for CASSESQRDLSTGELFF.

The chain joins TRBV27 to TRBJ2-7; 7 positions match TRBD1. From germline, CDR1 is MNHEY and CDR2 SMNVEV (reference sequence). The CDR3 has 15 residues. Unmatched junction bases numbered 7, after V lost 2 bases and J lost 3 bases. This chain's CDR3 is CASSLKGAQDYEQYF. The CDR3 nucleotides read TGTGCCAGCAGTTTAAAGGGGGCGCAGGACTACGAGCAGTACTTC.

A note on this clone: The same CDR3 can be traced to other DNA sequences in this sample. J is TRBJ2-5 and V is TRBV19; 11 bases line up with TRBD2. Germline CDR1 and CDR2: LNHDA and SQIVND (reference sequence). This CDR3 spans 15 amino acids. J was trimmed by 2 bases and V by 5 bases; bases with no gene match: 4. The CDR3 is CASSARLAGQETQYF. As DNA, the CDR3 is TGTGCCAGTAGTGCCCGACTAGCGGGGCAAGAGACCCAGTACTTC.

This clone was picked up one time. The V call is TRBV4-1, the J call TRBJ2-7; 9 bases are a match to TRBD1. Germline trimming cut 6 bases from V and 0 bases from J; bases unmatched to any gene: 6. CDR3 length: 15 amino acids. Germline CDR1 reads MGHRA; CDR2 reads YSYEKL. CDR3 sequence reads: CASRPTGGSSYEQYF. CDR3 DNA sequence: TGCGCCAGCAGACCGACAGGGGGAAGCTCCTACGAGCAGTACTTC.

The V and J genes are TRBV6-4 and TRBJ1-1; 7 nucleotides match TRBD1. The V gene end was trimmed by 0 bases and the J gene end by 7 bases; junction bases not matched to a gene: 20. The CDR3 totals 19 residues. Germline V gives CDR1 MRHNA, CDR2 SNTAGT. The CDR3: CASSDSTVALAGSGGEAFF. In DNA form, the CDR3 reads TGTGCCAGCAGTGACTCGACGGTAGCCTTGGCAGGGTCAGGGGGTGAAGCTTTCTTT.

The rearrangement joins TRBV28 to TRBJ2-7, with 13 bases matching TRBD2. Trimming took 9 bases from V and 8 from J; bases not matched to a gene: 10. Germline CDR1 reads MDHEN; CDR2 reads SYDVKM. The CDR3 is made up of 14 amino acids. The DNA for the CDR3 is TGTGCCAGTATCGGGACTAGCGGGATGGAGAAGCAGTACTTC. It codes for CASIGTSGMEKQYF.

The chain joins TRBV28 to TRBJ2-6, with TRBD1 as a possible D gene (6 bases). This CDR3 contains 17 residues. V dropped 2 bases and J dropped 0 bases, with 11 bases sitting between them. Germline V gene lookup returns CDR1 MDHEN and CDR2 SYDVKM. In nucleotides, the CDR3 is TGTGCCAGCAGTTTACTACAGGGAAGCTCTGGGGCCAACGTCCTGACTTTC. As protein: CASSLLQGSSGANVLTF.

V usage is TRBV10-3 and J usage is TRBJ2-5; D may be TRBD1 or TRBD2 (6 bases each). The CDR3 totals 16 residues. V was shortened by 6 bases and J by 5 bases, with 22 bases between the two germline ends. CDR1 is ENHRY and CDR2 is SYGVKD in the germline V gene. CDR3 loop: CAIRGVGGLHGETQYF. CDR3 coding DNA: TGTGCCATCAGGGGGGTAGGGGGACTCCACGGGGAGACCCAGTACTTC.

The genes are TRBV9 and TRBJ1-1; D perhaps matches TRBD1 (5 bases). The CDR3 consists of 13 residues. V lost 3 bases, J lost 7 bases, and 13 bases lay in between. CDR1 and CDR2 from the germline V gene are SGDLS and YYNGEE. The CDR3 region has the DNA TGTGCCAGCAGCGAGGCTAAGGGGAGTGAAGCTTTCTTT. Residues: CASSEAKGSEAFF.

This chain links TRBV4-3 with TRBJ2-2, with D possibly TRBD1 on 6 matching bases. Germline V gives CDR1 LGHNA, CDR2 YSLEER. Between the trimmed V and J ends, which lost 5 bases and 6 bases, there was a span of 10 bases. There are 13 residues in the CDR3. Written as DNA, the CDR3 is TGCGCCAGCAGCGGGGGCTTAGCCGGGGAGCTGTTTTTT. It codes for CASSGGLAGELFF.